The 29 T cell receptor beta chains in this list originate from one sample, sequenced in a study of T-cell reconstitution after alpha-beta-depleted transplantation in children (TCRdb year 2016). The sample's treatment or condition label, in plain terms: allogeneic hematopoietic cell transplantation with graft depleted of TCRalphabeta T cells and CD19 B cells. Library preparation employed PCR. The data were produced on an Illumina HiSeq 2500. Molecular barcoding was employed in the preparation of TCR libraries, with unique molecular identifiers being used to normalize TCRbeta repertoire quantification. The public reads were reprocessed in TCRdb via fastp at Q25 and MiXCR, keeping in-frame beta chains. Identical CDR3 proteins give one entry, which carries the most common genes and DNA. The table for this sample lists approximately 1,000,000 distinct CDR3 sequences; 25% to 30% of them were counted only once. About 28% of the sample belongs to the ten largest clones.

Sequenced here: PBMCs, mostly from graft donor cells, sampled 360 days after TCRalphabeta/CD19-depleted stem cell transplant. The origin of the receptors is a boy under two years old who had a stem cell transplant for SCID, so the T cells may come from the graft donor.

This clonotype was counted once. The chain recombines TRBV20-1 with TRBJ2-3; D possibly corresponds to TRBD2 (5 bases). Germline V gene data show CDR1 as DFQATT and CDR2 as SNEGSKA (reference sequence). Trimming took off 1 base at V and 3 bases at J, with 17 bases between the two ends. CDR3 length equals 16 residues. The CDR3 here is CSARGGSNLNTDTQYF. CDR3 bases: TGCAGTGCTAGAGGAGGGTCTAATCTGAATACAGATACGCAGTATTTT.

This clonotype has only a few counts. The chain joins TRBV18 to TRBJ2-5; D perhaps matches TRBD2 (5 bases). Germline CDR1 is KGHSH and CDR2 is LQKENI. Trimming took 0 bases from V and 5 from J, leaving 19 bases between them. The length of the CDR3 is 17 residues. CDR3 DNA: TGTGCCAGCTCACCACCGGTCGCGGGCCGACTTCGGGAGACCCAGTACTTC. The encoded protein is CASSPPVAGRLRETQYF.

The chain links TRBV18 to TRBJ2-3; D perhaps matches TRBD1 (5 bases). This CDR3 spans 18 amino acids. The V and J ends lost 2 bases and 3 bases respectively, with 21 bases between them. Germline V gene lookup returns CDR1 KGHSH and CDR2 LQKENI. The CDR3 here is CASSPFEQAARLTDTQYF. The CDR3, as DNA: TGTGCCAGCTCACCATTTGAACAGGCTGCCCGACTGACAGATACGCAGTATTTT.

V usage is TRBV6-1 and J usage is TRBJ2-2, with D hard to call. CDR1 is MNHNS and CDR2 is SASEGT in the germline V gene. Trimming removed 6 bases from V and 7 bases from J, with 21 bases in between. CDR3 length: 16 amino acids. In DNA, the CDR3 is TGTGCCAGCAGCCGCAGTCCCCCCTGGTTGGACGGGGAGCTGTTTTTT. Translation gives CASSRSPPWLDGELFF.

The chain is built from TRBV10-2 and TRBJ2-6; D remains ambiguous. The CDR3 is 14 residues long. The V gene's germline CDR1 is WSHSY and CDR2 SAAADI. Deletions cut 6 bases from V and 4 bases from J, with 10 bases between. CDR3 amino acids: CASSANAGANVLTF. DNA for the CDR3: TGCGCCAGCAGCGCTAATGCCGGGGCCAACGTCCTGACTTTC.

The chain has TRBV20-1 and TRBJ2-1; 12 bases line up with TRBD2. The J segment lost 15 bases and the V segment lost 4 bases, leaving 7 bases of the junction unmatched. Germline CDR1 and CDR2: DFQATT and SNEGSKA (reference sequence). This CDR3 is built from 12 residues. CDR3 sequence: CSATSSGGAVFF. CDR3 in DNA: TGCAGTGCTACGTCTAGCGGGGGGGCCGTGTTCTTC.

The CDR3 protein is CASSKGAGGNSPLHF. The CDR3 region has the DNA TGTGCCAGCAGCAAAGGGGCGGGAGGGAATTCACCCCTCCACTTT. The chain carries TRBV21-1 and TRBJ1-6. TRBV21-1 corresponds to a pseudogene. This CDR3 has 15 amino acids.

The chain combines TRBV20-1 with TRBJ2-1, with unresolved D. This CDR3 has 14 amino acids. CDR1 is DFQATT and CDR2 is SNEGSKA in the germline V gene (reference sequence). The V end lost 3 bases, the J end lost 3 bases, and 12 bases lay between the germline ends. DNA for the CDR3: TGCAGTGCTAGTTTGGCTGGGTTCTACAATGAGCAGTTCTTC. This translates into CSASLAGFYNEQFF.

In its sample, this clonotype was seen a few times. The chain is built from TRBV28 and TRBJ2-1; no clear D gene. Looked up from germline, CDR1 is MDHEN and CDR2 is SYDVKM. CDR3 length: 13 amino acids. V was clipped by 6 bases and J by 4 bases, with 10 bases between them. CDR3 in DNA: TGTGCCAGCAGACCACGACGGTACAATGAGCAGTTCTTC. This sequence encodes CASRPRRYNEQFF.

This chain joins TRBV12-3 or TRBV12-4 and TRBJ2-7; D tentatively fits TRBD1 or TRBD2 (5 bases each). The CDR3 is made up of 15 amino acids. V lost 3 bases, J lost 3 bases, and 15 bases lay in between. The CDR3, as DNA: TGTGCCAGCAGTTTGGAGAGGGGAAGTTTCTACGAGCAGTACTTC. The encoded protein is CASSLERGSFYEQYF.

This clonotype was detected a few times. The V gene is TRBV3-1, the J gene TRBJ2-7; D is uncertain. Germline V CDR1 and CDR2: LGHDT, YNNKEL (reference sequence). The CDR3 has 16 amino acids. The ends were cut back, 5 bases at V and 3 bases at J, with 20 bases in the middle. As DNA, the CDR3 is TGTGCCAGCAGCAAGGAGAACAACCGGGCCATCTACGAGCAGTACTTC. Protein: CASSKENNRAIYEQYF.

The chain uses TRBV12-3 or TRBV12-4 and TRBJ2-3; D unclear. Trimming removed 6 bases from V and 4 bases from J, with 20 bases in between. This CDR3 region has 16 residues. The CDR3 DNA follows: TGTGCCAGCAGGCGACGCGTCCCTATGAAGCCAGATACGCAGTATTTT. Amino acids: CASRRRVPMKPDTQYF.

The chain joins TRBV5-5 to TRBJ2-2, with TRBD1 identical over 7 bases. Germline lookup yields CDR1 SGHKS and CDR2 YYEKEE (reference sequence). The CDR3 length is 15 residues. V gave up 3 bases and J gave up 6 bases; unmatched junction bases: 8. This chain's CDR3 is CASSSRDRAPGELFF. In DNA, the CDR3 is TGTGCCAGCAGCTCCCGGGACAGAGCGCCCGGGGAGCTGTTTTTT.

This sequence joins TRBV20-1 and TRBJ1-3, with 7 bases matching TRBD1. The length of the CDR3 is 15 residues. V trimming: 3 bases; J trimming: 4 bases; junction bases outside the gene matches: 9. From germline, CDR1 is DFQATT and CDR2 SNEGSKA (reference sequence). CDR3 DNA sequence: TGCAGTGCTAGGGACCCGACAGGGCTCGGAAACACCATATATTTT. Its translation is CSARDPTGLGNTIYF.

This chain links TRBV6-5 with TRBJ2-7, with 12 bases lining up with TRBD1. The CDR3 is made up of 14 amino acids. Germline V lookup: CDR1 MNHEY, CDR2 SVGAGI. V shed 4 bases, J shed 5 bases, and the junction held 3 bases outside the gene matches. The CDR3 protein is CASSWGQGAHEQYF. In DNA, the CDR3 is TGTGCCAGCAGTTGGGGACAGGGGGCACACGAGCAGTACTTC.

The chain joins TRBV25-1 to TRBJ2-3, with D tentatively TRBD1 (5 bases). Germline loops: CDR1 MGHDK, CDR2 SYGVNS. Between the trimmed V and J ends, which lost 3 bases and 2 bases, there was a span of 12 bases. The CDR3 contains 15 residues. The CDR3 protein is CASSDLQGSTDTQYF. CDR3 in DNA: TGTGCCAGCAGTGATCTGCAGGGATCCACAGATACGCAGTATTTT.

This clonotype was seen more than once but under ten times. The gene calls are TRBV9 and TRBJ2-1; 8 bases line up with TRBD2. Trimming took 9 bases from V and 3 from J; bases not matched to a gene: 5. CDR1 SGDLS and CDR2 YYNGEE come from the germline V gene. The CDR3 has 13 residues. CDR3 in amino acids: CATGGGSYNEQFF. CDR3 DNA: TGTGCCACGGGGGGGGGCAGCTACAATGAGCAGTTCTTC.

This clonotype has only a few counts. The chain links TRBV12-3 or TRBV12-4 to TRBJ1-1, with 10 bases that match TRBD1. This CDR3 spans 14 amino acids. The V and J ends lost 6 bases and 1 base, in that order; junction bases with no gene match: 2. As DNA, the CDR3 is TGTGCCAGCAGGAGACAGGGGGCGAACACTGAAGCTTTCTTT. Translation: CASRRQGANTEAFF.

The chain is built from TRBV4-1 and TRBJ1-5; 7 positions agree with TRBD1. Trimming removed 4 bases from V and 3 bases from J; junction bases left unmatched: 9. This CDR3 comprises 16 residues. CDR1 MGHRA and CDR2 YSYEKL come from the germline V gene. CDR3 sequence reads: CASSLEGGLHNQPQHF. DNA for the CDR3: TGCGCCAGCAGCCTCGAAGGGGGCCTACACAATCAGCCCCAGCATTTT.

V is TRBV28 and J is TRBJ2-7, with 7 positions matching TRBD2. CDR1 MDHEN and CDR2 SYDVKM come from the germline V gene. The CDR3 spans 14 residues. After removal of 5 bases from V and 6 bases from J, the junction contained 10 bases not matched to a gene. CDR3 nucleotide sequence: TGTGCCAGCAGTGGGGGGGTTCTAGGGCGCGAGCAGTACTTC. Protein: CASSGGVLGREQYF.

V and J are TRBV5-1 and TRBJ1-1; tentatively, D is TRBD1 (5 bases). With 5 bases removed from V and 1 base from J, the gap between germline ends came to 15 bases. The CDR3 covers 15 residues. In germline, CDR1 is SGHRS, CDR2 YFSETQ. The CDR3 nucleotides are TGCGCCAGCAGTTCCATGGGGCCGGAGAACACTGAAGCTTTCTTT. Translation: CASSSMGPENTEAFF.

The chain carries TRBV11-2 and TRBJ2-5; D gene ambiguous. Trimming shortened V by 5 bases and J by 3 bases, and 7 bases separated the two germline ends. Germline values: CDR1 SGHAT, CDR2 FQNNGV. This CDR3 is built from 12 residues. CDR3: CASSMNEETQYF. CDR3 DNA sequence: TGTGCCAGCAGCATGAACGAAGAGACCCAGTACTTC. Combining the CDR3 with reference TRBV11-2 and TRBJ2-5 gives the whole variable domain EAGVAQSPRYKIIEKRQSVAFWCNPISGHATLYWYQQILGQGPKLLIQFQNNGVVDDSQLPKDRFSAERLKGVDSTLKIQPAKLEDSAVYLCASSMNEETQYFGPGTRLLVL.

V gene TRBV29-1 combines with J gene TRBJ2-7; D possibly corresponds to TRBD2 (7 bases). The CDR3 is made up of 14 amino acids. V was pared by 3 bases and J by 0 bases, with 12 bases between. Germline CDR1 reads SQVTM; CDR2 reads ANQGSEA. The CDR3 region is CSVEHGGPSYEQYF. The CDR3 DNA reads as TGCAGCGTTGAGCACGGGGGGCCCTCCTACGAGCAGTACTTC.

This clonotype was found once. This chain joins TRBV12-3 or TRBV12-4 and TRBJ2-3; D ambiguous. With 3 bases removed from V and 4 bases from J, the gap between germline ends came to 11 bases. The CDR3 spans 14 residues. CDR3 in DNA: TGTGCCAGCAGTTTTCGGCCCCCGGCAGATACGCAGTATTTT. This sequence encodes CASSFRPPADTQYF.

The chain couples TRBV9 to TRBJ2-3, with D possibly being TRBD2 (6 bases). Germline V gene sequence: CDR1 SGDLS, CDR2 YYNGEE. The CDR3 has 17 amino acids. Trimming stripped 5 bases from V and 2 bases from J, with 21 bases between. CDR3 sequence: CASRSYRSWRDTDTQYF. Here the CDR3 DNA reads TGTGCCAGCAGGTCCTACAGGTCGTGGAGGGACACAGATACGCAGTATTTT.

The chain couples TRBV7-9 to TRBJ2-5, with D unresolved. CDR3 length: 13 amino acids. CDR1 SEHNR and CDR2 FQNEAQ come from the germline V gene (reference sequence). The V and J ends lost 2 bases and 5 bases respectively, with 9 bases between them. CDR3 amino acids: CASSLWFEETQYF. In DNA form, the CDR3 reads TGTGCCAGCAGCTTATGGTTCGAGGAGACCCAGTACTTC.

This clonotype appeared a few times. The junction departs from the called germline gene at one end, perhaps through a read error. This chain uses TRBV4-1 with TRBJ1-1; TRBD1 matches 9 bases. The length of the CDR3 is 14 residues. Germline lookup yields CDR1 MGHRA and CDR2 YSYEKL. CDR3 sequence: CVSSLDRGNTEAFF. In DNA form, the CDR3 reads TGCGTCAGCAGCCTGGACAGGGGCAACACTGAAGCTTTCTTT.

The rearrangement uses TRBV7-2 and TRBJ1-1, with unresolved D. The CDR3 totals 16 residues. CDR1 and CDR2 (germline): SGHTA, FQGNSA. With 1 base removed from V and 5 bases from J, the gap between germline ends came to 17 bases. CDR3 protein: CASSLEWLGPNTEAFF. In DNA, the CDR3 is TGTGCCAGCAGCTTAGAATGGTTAGGGCCGAATACTGAAGCTTTCTTT. Full variable domain (outside the CDR3, taken from reference TRBV7-2 and TRBJ1-1): GAGVSQSPSNKVTEKGKDVELRCDPISGHTALYWYRQSLGQGLEFLIYFQGNSAPDKSGLPSDRFSAERTGGSVSTLTIQRTQQEDSAVYLCASSLEWLGPNTEAFFGQGTRLTVV.

This CDR3 reads CASSQVTTTPLHF. Here the CDR3 DNA reads TGTGCCAGCAGCCAAGTTACAACTACACCCCTCCACTTT. The gene calls are TRBV4-2 and TRBJ1-6; no clear D gene. CDR3 length: 13 amino acids. CDR1 is LGHNA, CDR2 YNFKEQ, per germline. Trimming pared 1 base from V and 11 bases from J, leaving 9 bases between.